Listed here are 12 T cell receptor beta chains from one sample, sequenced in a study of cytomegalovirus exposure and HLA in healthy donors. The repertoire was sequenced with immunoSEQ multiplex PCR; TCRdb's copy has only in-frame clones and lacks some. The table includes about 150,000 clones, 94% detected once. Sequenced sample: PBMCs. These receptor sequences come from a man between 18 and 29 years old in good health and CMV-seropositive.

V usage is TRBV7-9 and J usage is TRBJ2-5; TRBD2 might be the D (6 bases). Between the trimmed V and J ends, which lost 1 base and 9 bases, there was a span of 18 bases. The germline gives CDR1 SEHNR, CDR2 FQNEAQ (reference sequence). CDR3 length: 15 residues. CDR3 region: CASSLDWGSGGAQYF. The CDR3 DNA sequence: TGTGCCAGCAGCTTAGATTGGGGTTCCGGCGGGGCCCAGTACTTC.

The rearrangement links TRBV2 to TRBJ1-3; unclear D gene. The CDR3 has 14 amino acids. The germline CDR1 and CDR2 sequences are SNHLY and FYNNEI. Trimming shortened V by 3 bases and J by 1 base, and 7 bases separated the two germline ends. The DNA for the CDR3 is TGTGCCAGCAGTGAGAGGGATTCTGGAAACACCATATATTTT. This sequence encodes CASSERDSGNTIYF.

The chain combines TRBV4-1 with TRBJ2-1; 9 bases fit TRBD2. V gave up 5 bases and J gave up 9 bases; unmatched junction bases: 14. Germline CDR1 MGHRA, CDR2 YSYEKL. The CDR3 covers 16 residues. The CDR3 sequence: CASSSPAGGTGREQFF. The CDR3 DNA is TGCGCCAGCAGCTCACCAGCGGGAGGAACAGGTCGTGAGCAGTTCTTC.

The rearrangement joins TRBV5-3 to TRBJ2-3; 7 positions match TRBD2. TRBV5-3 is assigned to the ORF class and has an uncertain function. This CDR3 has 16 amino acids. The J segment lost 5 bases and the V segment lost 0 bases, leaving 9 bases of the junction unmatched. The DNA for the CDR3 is TGTGCCAGAAGCTTGGAGGGCGGGAGAGTTGGAGATACGCAGTATTTT. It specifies CARSLEGGRVGDTQYF.

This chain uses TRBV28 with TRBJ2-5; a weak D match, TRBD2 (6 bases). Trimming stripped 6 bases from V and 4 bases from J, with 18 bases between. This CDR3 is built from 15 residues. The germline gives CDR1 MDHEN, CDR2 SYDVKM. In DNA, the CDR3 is TGTGCCAGCAGCCAGAGTGAGGGAGGTCGAGAGACCCAGTACTTC. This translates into CASSQSEGGRETQYF. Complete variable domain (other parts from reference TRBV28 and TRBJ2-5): DVKVTQSSRYLVKRTGEKVFLECVQDMDHENMFWYRQDPGLGLRLIYFSYDVKMKEKGDIPEGYSVSREKKERFSLILESASTNQTSMYLCASSQSEGGRETQYFGPGTRLLVL.

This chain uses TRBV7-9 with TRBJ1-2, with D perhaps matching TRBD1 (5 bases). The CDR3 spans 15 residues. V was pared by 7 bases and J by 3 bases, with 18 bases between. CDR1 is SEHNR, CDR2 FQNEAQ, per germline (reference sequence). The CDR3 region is CASIPPGGEDYGYTF. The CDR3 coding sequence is TGTGCCAGCATCCCCCCGGGGGGGGAAGACTATGGCTACACCTTC.

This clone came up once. The CDR3 protein is CASSLNPSGGNEQFF. The DNA for the CDR3 is TGTGCCAGCAGCTTGAACCCTAGCGGCGGCAATGAGCAGTTCTTC. V and J are TRBV5-4 and TRBJ2-1; 7 bases are shared with TRBD2. The V segment lost 1 base and the J segment 6 bases; nucleotides outside the gene matches: 7. This CDR3 is built from 15 residues. Germline V gene lookup returns CDR1 SGHNT and CDR2 YYREEE (reference sequence). Full variable domain (outside the CDR3, taken from reference TRBV5-4 and TRBJ2-1): ETGVTQSPTHLIKTRGQQVTLRCSSQSGHNTVSWYQQALGQGPQFIFQYYREEENGRGNFPPRFSGLQFPNYSSELNVNALELDDSALYLCASSLNPSGGNEQFFGPGTRLTVL.

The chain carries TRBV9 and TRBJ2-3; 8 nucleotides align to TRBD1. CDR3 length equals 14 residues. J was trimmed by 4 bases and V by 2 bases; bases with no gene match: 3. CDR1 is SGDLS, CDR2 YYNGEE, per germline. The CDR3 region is CASSVQTGADTQYF. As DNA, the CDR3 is TGTGCCAGCAGCGTCCAGACAGGGGCAGATACGCAGTATTTT.

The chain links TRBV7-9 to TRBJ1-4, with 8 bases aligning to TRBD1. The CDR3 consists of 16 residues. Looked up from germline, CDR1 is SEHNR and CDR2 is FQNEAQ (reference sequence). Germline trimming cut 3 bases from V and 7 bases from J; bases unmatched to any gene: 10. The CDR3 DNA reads TGTGCCAGCAGCTTGTCAGGGGGCTCACCATCTGAAAAACTGTTTTTT. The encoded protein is CASSLSGGSPSEKLFF. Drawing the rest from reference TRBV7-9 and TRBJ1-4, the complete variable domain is DTGVSQNPRHKITKRGQNVTFRCDPISEHNRLYWYRQTLGQGPEFLTYFQNEAQLEKSRLLSDRFSAERPKGSFSTLEIQRTEQGDSAMYLCASSLSGGSPSEKLFFGSGTQLSVL.

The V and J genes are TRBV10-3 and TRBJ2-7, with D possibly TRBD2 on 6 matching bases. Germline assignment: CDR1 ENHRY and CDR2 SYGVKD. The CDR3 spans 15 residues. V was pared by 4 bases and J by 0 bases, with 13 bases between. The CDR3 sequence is CAISVLALSSYEQYF. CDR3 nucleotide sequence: TGTGCCATCAGTGTTCTAGCGCTGAGCTCCTACGAGCAGTACTTC.

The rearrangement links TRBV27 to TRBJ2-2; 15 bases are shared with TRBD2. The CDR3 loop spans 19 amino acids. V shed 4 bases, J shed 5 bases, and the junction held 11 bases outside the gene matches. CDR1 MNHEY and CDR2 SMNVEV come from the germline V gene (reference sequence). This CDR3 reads CASSSRTSGRAGGTGELFF. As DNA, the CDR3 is TGTGCCAGCAGTTCCCGGACTAGCGGGAGGGCCGGTGGAACCGGGGAGCTGTTTTTT.

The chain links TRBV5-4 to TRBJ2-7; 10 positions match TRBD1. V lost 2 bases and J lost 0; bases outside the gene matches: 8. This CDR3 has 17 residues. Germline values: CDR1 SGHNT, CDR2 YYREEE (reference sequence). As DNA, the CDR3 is TGTGCCAGCAGCTTTCCCCCGGGACAGGGGATCTCCTACGAGCAGTACTTC. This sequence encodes CASSFPPGQGISYEQYF.